The rows below give T cell receptor beta chains drawn from one sample of a study of CD8 T cells in Susac syndrome. TCRdb re-analysed the immunoSEQ multiplex PCR reads in MiXCR, keeping a single row per CDR3 protein. The sample carries roughly 120,000 distinct CDR3 sequences, roughly 94% recorded once. The sequencing input was CD4+ T cells from PBMCs. The receptors originated from a human donor with multiple sclerosis. The CDR3 runs from the conserved cysteine through the conserved F or W. Each record gives: CDR3 length, J gene, clone size, D gene, V gene, CDR3 protein, CDR3 DNA. A D gene is named only where the DNA matches it firmly. Part of the rows lack a size; the others show once, few, many or a class for expanded clones.

14,TRBJ2-7,NA,TRBD1,TRBV18,CASSPPDRDHEQYF,TGTGCCAGCTCACCACCGGACAGGGACCACGAGCAGTACTTC
16,TRBJ1-1,NA,NA,TRBV23-1,CASSQSLSRMNTEAFF,TGCGCCAGCAGTCAATCATTATCTCGTATGAACACTGAAGCTTTCTTT
17,TRBJ2-5,NA,TRBD2,TRBV11-2,CASSLGVTSGRQETQYF,TGTGCCAGCAGCTTAGGGGTGACTAGCGGGAGACAAGAGACCCAGTACTTC
15,TRBJ2-3,NA,NA,TRBV29-1,CSAIPLQGRTDTQYF,TGCAGCGCGATTCCACTACAGGGTAGGACAGATACGCAGTATTTT
12,TRBJ2-7,NA,NA,TRBV29-1,CSVVFLQSEQYF,TGCAGCGTTGTCTTCCTCCAGAGCGAGCAGTACTTC
14,TRBJ1-1,NA,TRBD1,TRBV6-6,CASSYLQGRTEAFF,TGTGCCAGCAGTTACCTACAGGGGAGGACTGAAGCTTTCTTT
13,TRBJ1-1,NA,NA,TRBV29-1,CSVGRGVNTEAFF,TGCAGCGTTGGTCGGGGAGTGAACACTGAAGCTTTCTTT
14,TRBJ2-5,NA,NA,TRBV5-6,CASTLTTPQETQYF,TGTGCCAGCACCCTTACAACGCCCCAAGAGACCCAGTACTTC
16,TRBJ2-1,NA,NA,TRBV7-9,CASSLAVGTSYNEQFF,TGTGCCAGCAGCTTAGCTGTGGGGACGTCCTACAATGAGCAGTTCTTC
14,TRBJ2-7,NA,NA,TRBV6-5,CASSKSGTSYEQYF,TGTGCCAGCAGTAAGTCCGGGACCTCCTACGAGCAGTACTTC
14,TRBJ2-3,NA,NA,TRBV2,CASNRDLSTDTQYF,TGTGCAAGCAATCGGGACTTATCCACAGATACGCAGTATTTT
18,TRBJ1-6,NA,TRBD1,TRBV5-6,CASRFGRTGSSYNSPLHF,TGTGCCAGCAGGTTTGGGAGGACAGGAAGCTCCTATAATTCACCCCTCCACTTT
15,TRBJ2-1,NA,NA,TRBV7-2,CASSLALDRRNEQFF,TGTGCCAGCAGCTTAGCGCTTGATAGGCGGAATGAGCAGTTCTTC
15,TRBJ2-7,NA,NA,TRBV30,CAWRPPDREAYEQYF,TGTGCCTGGAGACCCCCCGACAGGGAGGCCTACGAGCAGTACTTC
13,TRBJ2-1,once,NA,TRBV3-1,CASNHAIGEEQFF,TGTGCCAGCAACCATGCCATTGGAGAGGAGCAGTTCTTC
17,TRBJ1-1,NA,TRBD1,TRBV25-1,CASSGDRGKILNTEAFF,TGTGCCAGCAGTGGGGACAGGGGGAAAATCTTGAACACTGAAGCTTTCTTT
15,TRBJ1-5,NA,NA,TRBV19,CASRSGQRSNQPQHF,TGTGCCAGTAGAAGCGGGCAGCGGAGCAATCAGCCCCAGCATTTT
15,TRBJ2-5,NA,TRBD2,TRBV23-1,CASSPPGLAEETQYF,TGCGCCAGCAGTCCACCCGGACTAGCGGAAGAGACCCAGTACTTC
13,TRBJ1-2,NA,TRBD1,TRBV19,CASSPDRAYGYTF,TGTGCCAGTAGTCCGGACAGGGCCTATGGCTACACCTTC
13,TRBJ1-1,NA,NA,TRBV7-9,CASSQEVRSEAFF,TGTGCCAGCAGCCAAGAGGTGCGGTCTGAAGCTTTCTTT
15,TRBJ1-2,NA,NA,TRBV3-1,CASSQRLRGLYGYTF,TGTGCCAGCAGCCAAAGACTAAGGGGCCTCTATGGCTACACCTTC
14,TRBJ2-2,NA,NA,TRBV20-1,CSARREGSTGELFF,TGCAGTGCTAGAAGAGAGGGAAGCACCGGGGAGCTGTTTTTT
16,TRBJ2-2,NA,TRBD2,TRBV19,CASSIMGGSVTGELFF,TGTGCCAGTAGTATAATGGGCGGGAGTGTGACCGGGGAGCTGTTTTTT
13,TRBJ1-1,NA,NA,TRBV7-6,CASSLGRMGEAFF,TGTGCCAGCAGCTTGGGACGGATGGGTGAAGCTTTCTTT
14,TRBJ2-7,few,TRBD2,TRBV11-1,CASSLGLAGDEQYF,TGTGCCAGCAGCTTGGGACTAGCGGGAGACGAGCAGTACTTC
16,TRBJ2-7,NA,TRBD1,TRBV29-1,CSVKDSRDRGFDEQYF,TGCAGCGTTAAAGACAGCCGGGACAGGGGGTTTGACGAGCAGTACTTC
14,TRBJ2-7,NA,NA,TRBV7-2,CASSPGRIYYEQYF,TGTGCCAGCAGTCCCGGACGGATCTATTACGAGCAGTACTTC
14,TRBJ1-4,NA,NA,TRBV30,CAWSVRQGNEKLFF,TGTGCCTGGAGTGTACGGCAGGGTAATGAAAAACTGTTTTTT
14,TRBJ2-3,NA,NA,TRBV15,CATRLGVETDTQYF,TGTGCCACCAGACTAGGGGTTGAGACAGATACGCAGTATTTT
14,TRBJ2-2,NA,NA,TRBV29-1,CSVELGPGTGELFF,TGCAGCGTTGAGTTGGGGCCGGGGACCGGGGAGCTGTTTTTT
18,TRBJ1-3,once,NA,TRBV14,CASSQALLKVGSGNTIYF,TGTGCCAGCAGCCAAGCCCTCCTTAAGGTCGGGTCTGGAAACACCATATATTTT
12,TRBJ2-3,NA,NA,TRBV29-1,CSVQLGTDTQYF,TGCAGCGTTCAGTTAGGGACAGATACGCAGTATTTT
18,TRBJ1-2,NA,NA,TRBV6-1,CASSEGPRQAATNYGYTF,TGTGCCAGCAGTGAAGGCCCCCGACAGGCAGCCACTAACTATGGCTACACCTTC
15,TRBJ2-2,NA,TRBD1,TRBV19,CASSLGTAGTGELFF,TGTGCCAGTAGTCTCGGGACAGCTGGCACCGGGGAGCTGTTTTTT
13,TRBJ1-2,NA,NA,TRBV6-2/TRBV6-3,CASSKATIYGYTF,TGTGCCAGCAGTAAGGCTACGATCTATGGCTACACCTTC
16,TRBJ2-5,NA,TRBD1,TRBV5-6,CASSLEGTGERETQYF,TGTGCCAGCAGCTTGGAGGGGACAGGGGAGCGAGAGACCCAGTACTTC
13,TRBJ2-5,once,NA,TRBV12-3/TRBV12-4,CASRTPNEETQYF,TGTGCCAGCAGGACTCCTAACGAAGAGACCCAGTACTTC